This T cell receptor beta chain appears in the sequencing data of a study of memory CD8 T cells in hepatitis C reinfection. Across the study: HCV reinfection meant a positive HCV RNA test after two negative tests at least 60 days apart. Peak reinfection sampling occurred 3 to 8 weeks after detected reinfection.

Sequencing used immunoSEQ multiplex PCR; TCRdb keeps in-frame clones, though not all of them. The table shows 35,000 to 50,000 clones, with roughly 90% occurring only once. Stated time point: peak reinfection, 3 to 8 weeks after reinfection detection. No in vitro expansion preceded TCR sequencing of the sorted cells. People who inject drugs from Montreal's HEPCO study were the donors. V lost 10 bases to trimming and J lost 0 bases, with 15 bases between them. The germline V gene encodes CDR1 MNHNS and CDR2 SASEGT. CDR3 size: 14 residues. The source is a man aged 18 to 29 with hepatitis C virus infection. The genes are TRBV6-1 and TRBJ1-1; D possibly corresponds to TRBD1 (5 bases). Sample: naive CD8+ T cells sorted from blood. The CDR3: CAIPPRQLNTEAFF. DNA of the CDR3: TGTGCCATTCCTCCCCGACAGTTGAACACTGAAGCTTTCTTT.